Each of the 27 T cell receptor beta chains below was sequenced from the same sample in a study of blood T cell repertoires in COVID-19 (dated by TCRdb to 2018 to 2020). Library preparation used the immunoSEQ multiplex PCR assay. TCRdb obtained this table from immuneACCESS and retained in-frame rearrangements with V and J assigned. These tables miss some clones; where compared with another copy, unresolved V genes account for less than half of the shortfall, and the remainder is unexplained. The sample table lists fewer than 450,000 clones, 88% of them with a count of one. The ten largest clones capture 10% to 15% of the sample. The sequenced material came from peripheral blood. The receptors were gathered from a woman aged 45 to 65 with COVID-19, enrolled during active disease.

The rearrangement joins TRBV19 to TRBJ1-2; 7 nucleotides match TRBD1. The J segment lost 7 bases and the V segment lost 3 bases, leaving 5 bases of the junction unmatched. The CDR3 contains 13 residues. CDR1 LNHDA and CDR2 SQIVND come from the germline V gene (reference sequence). The CDR3 nucleotides are TGTGCCAGTAGTATGGGACAGTCTGTTGGCTACACCTTC. Translating gives CASSMGQSVGYTF.

V is TRBV28 and J is TRBJ2-1; 11 nucleotides match TRBD2. J lost 4 bases, V lost 6 bases, and 5 bases had no gene match. This CDR3 has 15 residues. From germline, CDR1 is MDHEN and CDR2 SYDVKM. In DNA form, the CDR3 reads TGTGCCAGCAGACGACTAGCGGGGATTTACAATGAGCAGTTCTTC. This sequence encodes CASRRLAGIYNEQFF.

This clone was picked up one time. This chain links TRBV19 with TRBJ2-3; TRBD2 matches 9 bases. Trimming took 7 bases from V and 5 from J; bases not matched to a gene: 4. The CDR3 has 13 amino acids. Germline lookup yields CDR1 LNHDA and CDR2 SQIVND (reference sequence). DNA for the CDR3: TGTGCCAGTACTTCACTAGCGGGAGATACGCAGTATTTT. This encodes CASTSLAGDTQYF.

The genes are TRBV19 and TRBJ2-4; 11 nucleotides line up with TRBD2. This CDR3 is built from 17 residues. Losses at the gene ends were 6 bases for V and 3 bases for J; bases not matched to a gene: 10. The germline gives CDR1 LNHDA, CDR2 SQIVND (reference sequence). CDR3 in DNA: TGTGCCAGTAGGGATAGCGGGGGGGCTGGTGGCAAAAACATTCAGTACTTC. Its protein is CASRDSGGAGGKNIQYF.

The CDR3 sequence is CASSPTGVGYTF. CDR3 nucleotides: TGTGCCAGCAGCCCGACAGGGGTGGGCTACACCTTC. V usage is TRBV5-4 and J usage is TRBJ1-2, with 8 nucleotides matching TRBD1. The CDR3 covers 12 residues. Trimming removed 4 bases from V and 8 bases from J; junction bases left unmatched: 4. Germline loops: CDR1 SGHNT, CDR2 YYREEE (reference sequence).

The DNA for the CDR3 is TGTGCCAGCAGCCTGGGGACTAAGTCCGAGCAGTACTTC. This sequence encodes CASSLGTKSEQYF. V usage is TRBV3-1 (or the pseudogene TRBV3-2) and J usage is TRBJ2-7; 7 nucleotides line up with TRBD2. Losses at the gene ends were 4 bases for V and 6 bases for J; bases not matched to a gene: 6. Germline CDR1 reads LGHDT; CDR2 reads YNNKEL (reference sequence). The CDR3 runs 13 residues.

V is TRBV6-1 and J is TRBJ2-3; TRBD2 matches 8 bases. CDR1 is MNHNS and CDR2 is SASEGT in the germline V gene. The ends lost 2 bases at V and 9 bases at J; junction bases unmatched: 4. This CDR3 is 13 amino acids long. The CDR3 DNA sequence: TGTGCCAGCAGTGAACAGGGCGGGGGGACGCAGTATTTT. Translation: CASSEQGGGTQYF.

The rearrangement links TRBV5-4 to TRBJ2-3, with 8 bases that match TRBD2. The V gene end was trimmed by 4 bases and the J gene end by 1 base; junction bases not matched to a gene: 5. Germline CDR1 SGHNT, CDR2 YYREEE (reference sequence). The CDR3 consists of 15 residues. The CDR3 bases are TGTGCCAGCAGCGGCGGGGGGCCACGCACAGATACGCAGTATTTT. This translates into CASSGGGPRTDTQYF. The full variable domain, completed using reference TRBV5-4 and TRBJ2-3, is ETGVTQSPTHLIKTRGQQVTLRCSSQSGHNTVSWYQQALGQGPQFIFQYYREEENGRGNFPPRFSGLQFPNYSSELNVNALELDDSALYLCASSGGGPRTDTQYFGPGTRLTVL.

This chain uses TRBV6-6 with TRBJ2-2, with a weak D call TRBD1 (6 bases). Trimming took off 5 bases at V and 0 bases at J, with 22 bases between the two ends. This CDR3 is 19 amino acids long. Germline V gene lookup returns CDR1 MNHNY and CDR2 SVGAGI (reference sequence). The CDR3 nucleotides read TGTGCCAGCAGTCAAAGAAGGGGGACAACCCTTGCGAACACCGGGGAGCTGTTTTTT. Encoded protein: CASSQRRGTTLANTGELFF.

V usage is TRBV27 and J usage is TRBJ2-1, with D perhaps matching TRBD2 (6 bases). The CDR3 is 13 residues long. From germline, CDR1 is MNHEY and CDR2 SMNVEV (reference sequence). Trimming pared 5 bases from V and 7 bases from J, leaving 12 bases between. The CDR3 region is CASSRGRINEQFF. The CDR3 DNA reads as TGTGCCAGCAGTCGGGGGAGGATAAATGAGCAGTTCTTC.

This clone was observed a few times. The chain has TRBV7-3 and TRBJ2-2; 13 bases are a match to TRBD2. This CDR3 is 16 amino acids long. V was pared by 5 bases and J by 4 bases, with 4 bases of the junction left unmatched. Germline-derived CDR1 and CDR2 are SGHTA and FQGTGA. Here the CDR3 reads CASSVGLAGATGELFF. CDR3 in DNA: TGTGCCAGCAGCGTAGGACTAGCGGGGGCCACCGGGGAGCTGTTTTTT.

V is TRBV19 and J is TRBJ2-1, with D perhaps TRBD2 (6 bases). V was pared by 8 bases and J by 5 bases, with 19 bases between. The CDR3 has 15 residues. The germline V gene encodes CDR1 LNHDA and CDR2 SQIVND (reference sequence). In DNA form, the CDR3 reads TGTGCCAGTGCACCACCGGGCGGGGTGAACAATGAGCAGTTCTTC. Translation: CASAPPGGVNNEQFF.

In this sample, this clone turned up once. The V gene is TRBV28, the J gene TRBJ1-2; the D gene is possibly TRBD1 (5 bases). Germline V gives CDR1 MDHEN, CDR2 SYDVKM. The CDR3 runs to 13 residues. V lost 5 bases to trimming and J lost 4 bases, with 11 bases between them. For the CDR3, the DNA is TGTGCCAGCAGTCGGGGAGGGGCCTATGGCTACACCTTC. Its translation: CASSRGGAYGYTF.

V is TRBV6-5 and J is TRBJ2-7, with 8 positions matching TRBD1. Trimming removed 3 bases from V and 2 bases from J; junction bases left unmatched: 3. The CDR3 extends over 14 amino acids. Looked up from germline, CDR1 is MNHEY and CDR2 is SVGAGI. The CDR3 sequence is CASSYDRGPYEQYF. The DNA of the CDR3 is TGTGCCAGCAGTTATGACAGGGGCCCCTACGAGCAGTACTTC.

V is TRBV27 and J is TRBJ1-4; D not certain. Germline V CDR1 and CDR2: MNHEY, SMNVEV (reference sequence). V lost 3 bases, J lost 0 bases, and 8 bases lay in between. The CDR3 covers 15 residues. CDR3 coding DNA: TGTGCCAGCAGTTTCTTCGGGGCAACTAATGAAAAACTGTTTTTT. It encodes CASSFFGATNEKLFF.

The rearrangement links TRBV5-1 to TRBJ1-1; 8 positions agree with TRBD1. Looked up from germline, CDR1 is SGHRS and CDR2 is YFSETQ. The CDR3 runs to 15 residues. V shed 4 bases, J shed 8 bases, and the junction held 13 bases outside the gene matches. The DNA for the CDR3 is TGCGCCAGCAGCCCTCCTCTTCCGGGACAGGCAGAAGCTTTCTTT. It encodes CASSPPLPGQAEAFF.

J is TRBJ2-2 and V is TRBV4-1, with a weak D call TRBD1 (6 bases). This CDR3 comprises 16 residues. V lost 5 bases and J lost 4, with 17 bases in between. Germline assignment: CDR1 MGHRA and CDR2 YSYEKL. CDR3 sequence (DNA): TGCGCCAGCAGCTCATCCAGGGGATCGGGCACCGGGGAGCTGTTTTTT. It encodes CASSSSRGSGTGELFF.

This chain joins TRBV27 and TRBJ2-7, with D tentatively TRBD1 (6 bases). The germline CDR1 and CDR2 sequences are MNHEY and SMNVEV (reference sequence). Between the trimmed V and J ends, which lost 4 bases and 2 bases, there was a span of 12 bases. This CDR3 has 14 residues. CDR3 nucleotide sequence: TGTGCCAGCAGTTCACCGACAGGAACCTACGAGCAGTACTTC. This sequence encodes CASSSPTGTYEQYF.

This clone occurred many times. The chain is built from TRBV20-1 and TRBJ2-1; 8 bases fit TRBD2. The CDR3 spans 16 residues. The junction had 11 bases not matched to a gene; V was cut back by 3 bases and J by 4 bases. Per the germline V gene, CDR1 is DFQATT and CDR2 is SNEGSKA (reference sequence). The CDR3 spells CSASPRSSGIYNEQFF. In DNA, the CDR3 is TGCAGTGCTAGTCCCAGGAGTAGCGGGATATACAATGAGCAGTTCTTC.

The chain employs TRBV5-1 and TRBJ2-3; D gene ambiguous. V lost 1 base to trimming and J lost 4 bases, with 13 bases between them. The CDR3 runs 15 residues. Germline CDR1 SGHRS, CDR2 YFSETQ. CDR3 DNA: TGCGCCAGCAGCTTGTACGCTTCTACGGCAGATACGCAGTATTTT. It codes for CASSLYASTADTQYF. The complete variable domain, with remaining parts taken from reference TRBV5-1 and TRBJ2-3, reads KAGVTQTPRYLIKTRGQQVTLSCSPISGHRSVSWYQQTPGQGLQFLFEYFSETQRNKGNFPGRFSGRQFSNSRSEMNVSTLELGDSALYLCASSLYASTADTQYFGPGTRLTVL.

The gene calls are TRBV19 and TRBJ1-1; D possibly corresponds to TRBD1 (6 bases). This CDR3 region has 13 residues. Trimming shortened V by 5 bases and J by 6 bases, and 13 bases separated the two germline ends. Germline loops: CDR1 LNHDA, CDR2 SQIVND (reference sequence). The CDR3 protein is CASSLQGISEAFF. Written as DNA, the CDR3 is TGTGCCAGTAGTCTACAGGGAATCTCTGAAGCTTTCTTT.

The chain links TRBV5-4 to TRBJ1-1; TRBD1 matches 9 bases. V gave up 3 bases and J gave up 4 bases; unmatched junction bases: 10. CDR3 size: 16 residues. Germline values: CDR1 SGHNT, CDR2 YYREEE (reference sequence). The CDR3 coding sequence is TGTGCCAGCAGCTCGATGAGGACAGGGGCGAGCACTGAAGCTTTCTTT. It is translated as CASSSMRTGASTEAFF.

The rearrangement links TRBV5-6 to TRBJ1-1; a weak D match, TRBD1 (6 bases). The CDR3 extends over 12 amino acids. Germline lookup yields CDR1 SGHDT and CDR2 YYEEEE. V shed 6 bases and J shed 6 bases, with 12 bases lying between them. The CDR3 DNA is TGTGCCAGCACGCCGGGGGGCTCTGAAGCTTTCTTT. It yields the protein CASTPGGSEAFF.

The gene calls are TRBV18 and TRBJ1-1, with 8 bases aligning to TRBD1. The germline V gene encodes CDR1 KGHSH and CDR2 LQKENI. This CDR3 region has 12 residues. J was trimmed by 3 bases and V by 10 bases; bases with no gene match: 4. The CDR3 nucleotides are TGTGCCACTAACAGGGGGGACACTGAAGCTTTCTTT. Translated: CATNRGDTEAFF.

This chain uses TRBV28 with TRBJ2-1; TRBD1 is a possible D gene (6 bases). Germline-derived CDR1 and CDR2 are MDHEN and SYDVKM. The CDR3 is 11 amino acids. V was pared by 4 bases and J by 9 bases, with 7 bases between. For the CDR3, the DNA is TGTGCCAGCAGTTGGGGGCGTGAGCAGTTCTTC. Encoded protein: CASSWGREQFF.

The gene calls are TRBV27 and TRBJ1-5, with 8 bases that match TRBD1. CDR3 length: 15 residues. CDR1 is MNHEY and CDR2 is SMNVEV in the germline V gene (reference sequence). Trimming cost V 0 bases and J 5 bases; bases outside gene matches: 3. DNA for the CDR3: TGTGCCAGCAGTTTATCGACAGGGGTTGATCAGCCCCAGCATTTT. Translating gives CASSLSTGVDQPQHF.

V usage is TRBV2 and J usage is TRBJ2-7, with 9 bases that match TRBD1. Per germline, CDR1 SNHLY and CDR2 FYNNEI. Losses at the gene ends were 8 bases for V and 5 bases for J; bases not matched to a gene: 7. The length of the CDR3 is 13 residues. DNA for the CDR3: TGTGCCAGCGACCGGGACAGGGCCGACGAGCAGTACTTC. Its protein product is CASDRDRADEQYF.